Each of the 7 T cell receptor beta chains below was sequenced from the same sample in a study of OX40 agonist ivuxolimab in advanced cancers. TCRdb's copy holds only in-frame clones and misses some; the assay was immunoSEQ multiplex PCR. The sample records 10,000 to 15,000 clones, about two thirds being singletons. Sequencing used CD4+ or CD8+ T cells sorted from blood, obtained in a trial of the OX40 agonist ivuxolimab. These TCRs come from an adult with an advanced solid tumor such as melanoma, head and neck, liver or kidney cancer.

A remark on this clone: The same CDR3 arises from other DNA sequences in this sample as well. V is TRBV4-1 and J is TRBJ2-3, with 8 bases that match TRBD2. The V segment lost 0 bases and the J segment 3 bases; nucleotides outside the gene matches: 5. From germline, CDR1 is MGHRA and CDR2 YSYEKL. The CDR3 extends over 16 amino acids. The CDR3 region is CASSQDPGLETDTQYF. For the CDR3, the DNA is TGCGCCAGCAGCCAAGATCCGGGACTAGAAACAGATACGCAGTATTTT.

The DNA of the CDR3 is TGCGCCAGCAGCTACCTTACGGACCTAAGCACAGATACGCAGTATTTT. Residues: CASSYLTDLSTDTQYF. J is TRBJ2-3 and V is TRBV5-1; D uncertain. With 3 bases removed from V and 0 bases from J, the gap between germline ends came to 14 bases. Germline V gene lookup returns CDR1 SGHRS and CDR2 YFSETQ. This CDR3 is 16 amino acids long.

V gene TRBV29-1 combines with J gene TRBJ2-2, with 8 bases matching TRBD1. Trimming removed 7 bases from V and 6 bases from J; junction bases left unmatched: 10. This CDR3 is 14 amino acids long. The germline V gene encodes CDR1 SQVTM and CDR2 ANQGSEA. The CDR3 bases are TGCAGCGGAGTTCTGACAGGGGAGTCCGGGGAGCTGTTTTTT. The encoded protein is CSGVLTGESGELFF.

Only a few counts were recorded for this clone. The V call is TRBV19, the J call TRBJ1-5, with D unclear. V lost 9 bases, J lost 8 bases, and 11 bases lay in between. Germline CDR1 and CDR2: LNHDA and SQIVND (reference sequence). The CDR3 runs to 11 residues. In nucleotides, the CDR3 is TGTGCCAGCGCCCTCGGTGAGCCCCAGCATTTT. The encoded protein is CASALGEPQHF.

This clone has only a few counts. The V call is TRBV10-3, the J call TRBJ1-5; D remains unclear. This CDR3 has 17 amino acids. V lost 2 bases to trimming and J lost 2 bases, with 16 bases between them. CDR1 and CDR2 from the germline V gene are ENHRY and SYGVKD. CDR3 in DNA: TGTGCCATCAGTGAGCGGTGGAATGGCTTAGGCAATCAGCCCCAGCATTTT. This encodes CAISERWNGLGNQPQHF.

This clone was observed a few times. The J gene is TRBJ2-7, the V gene TRBV5-6; tentative D call: TRBD1 (6 bases). Germline CDR1 SGHDT, CDR2 YYEEEE. The V end lost 2 bases, the J end lost 0 bases, and 9 bases lay between the germline ends. The CDR3 runs 14 residues. Here the CDR3 reads CASSFGDNSYEQYF. The CDR3, as DNA: TGTGCCAGCAGCTTTGGGGACAACTCCTACGAGCAGTACTTC.

This clone is a singleton in its sample. CDR3 DNA sequence: TGCAGCGTCCCAACTCCAGCTGGGGAGTATTTT. Translation: CSVPTPAGEYF. The chain carries TRBV29-1 and TRBJ2-3; D not certain. Germline-derived CDR1 and CDR2 are SQVTM and ANQGSEA. The length of the CDR3 is 11 residues. V lost 6 bases and J lost 13, with 17 bases in between.